Shown below are 5 T cell receptor beta chains from a single sample sequenced in a study of STAT5B mutations in CD4+ large granular lymphocyte leukemia (dated 2022 in TCRdb). Library creation used the immunoSEQ multiplex PCR assay. TCRdb provides this immuneACCESS table in a form limited to in-frame rearrangements. Some clones are lacking; in checked studies, under half of them reflect an unresolved V gene, and why the rest are absent is not known. The sample includes some 51,000 clones, with around 82% observed a single time. 0.3% to 0.45% of the sample lies in the top ten. The specimen sequenced was CD4+ T cells from blood buffy coats. Receptor source: a human donor in good health.

CDR3 coding DNA: TGTGCCAGCAGCTTCCGCGGGAGCACAGATACGCAGTATTTT. Protein product: CASSFRGSTDTQYF. The genes are TRBV7-3 and TRBJ2-3, with D possibly TRBD2 on 5 matching bases. The V gene's germline CDR1 is SGHTA and CDR2 FQGTGA. This CDR3 is built from 14 residues. V dropped 3 bases and J dropped 0 bases, with 7 bases sitting between them.

The V call is TRBV29-1, the J call TRBJ1-2; possibly TRBD1 for D (6 bases). The CDR3 contains 14 residues. Germline values: CDR1 SQVTM, CDR2 ANQGSEA. The ends were cut back, 5 bases at V and 4 bases at J, with 17 bases in the middle. CDR3 DNA: TGCAGCGTTCCCTTAGGGGGGGGTTTCTATGGCTACACCTTC. Protein sequence: CSVPLGGGFYGYTF.

The rearrangement joins TRBV7-2 to TRBJ2-1; D is uncertain. Germline V gene data show CDR1 as SGHTA and CDR2 as FQGNSA. This CDR3 has 13 residues. V lost 1 base, J lost 6 bases, and 7 bases lay in between. CDR3 nucleotide sequence: TGTGCCAGCAGCTTAGGGGCATCCAATGAGCAGTTCTTC. It yields the protein CASSLGASNEQFF.

The chain couples TRBV9 to TRBJ1-5, with D tentatively TRBD1 (5 bases). This CDR3 region has 14 residues. The germline CDR1 and CDR2 sequences are SGDLS and YYNGEE. V shed 3 bases and J shed 2 bases, with 9 bases lying between them. The chain's CDR3 is CASSEGPGNQPQHF. The CDR3 nucleotides read TGTGCCAGCAGCGAGGGGCCGGGCAATCAGCCCCAGCATTTT.

J is TRBJ1-1 and V is TRBV19, with 12 bases lining up with TRBD1. This CDR3 comprises 15 residues. V dropped 4 bases and J dropped 6; count of bases not matched to a gene: 6. Germline-derived CDR1 and CDR2 are LNHDA and SQIVND (reference sequence). The CDR3 sequence: CASSTTGTGGPEAFF. For the CDR3, the DNA is TGTGCCAGTAGTACAACCGGGACAGGGGGCCCTGAAGCTTTCTTT.